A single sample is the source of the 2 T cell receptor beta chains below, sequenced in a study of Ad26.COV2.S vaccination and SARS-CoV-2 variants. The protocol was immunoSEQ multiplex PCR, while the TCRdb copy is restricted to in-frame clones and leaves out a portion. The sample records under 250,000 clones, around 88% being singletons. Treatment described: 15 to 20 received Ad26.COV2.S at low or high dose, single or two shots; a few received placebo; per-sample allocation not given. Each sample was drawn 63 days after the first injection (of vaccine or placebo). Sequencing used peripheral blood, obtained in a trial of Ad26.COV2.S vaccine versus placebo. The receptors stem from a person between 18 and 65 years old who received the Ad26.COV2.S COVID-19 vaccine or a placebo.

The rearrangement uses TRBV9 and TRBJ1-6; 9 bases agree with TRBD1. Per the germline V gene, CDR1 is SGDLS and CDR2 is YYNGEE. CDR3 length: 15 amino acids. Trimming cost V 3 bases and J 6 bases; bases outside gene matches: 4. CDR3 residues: CASSAWDRVNSPLHF. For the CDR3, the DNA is TGTGCCAGCAGCGCGTGGGACAGGGTTAATTCACCCCTCCACTTT.

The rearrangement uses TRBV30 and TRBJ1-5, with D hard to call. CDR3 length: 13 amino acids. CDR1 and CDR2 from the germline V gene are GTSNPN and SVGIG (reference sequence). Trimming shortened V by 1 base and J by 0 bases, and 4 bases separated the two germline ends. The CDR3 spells CAWSGASNQPQHF. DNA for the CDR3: TGTGCCTGGAGTGGTGCTAGCAATCAGCCCCAGCATTTT.